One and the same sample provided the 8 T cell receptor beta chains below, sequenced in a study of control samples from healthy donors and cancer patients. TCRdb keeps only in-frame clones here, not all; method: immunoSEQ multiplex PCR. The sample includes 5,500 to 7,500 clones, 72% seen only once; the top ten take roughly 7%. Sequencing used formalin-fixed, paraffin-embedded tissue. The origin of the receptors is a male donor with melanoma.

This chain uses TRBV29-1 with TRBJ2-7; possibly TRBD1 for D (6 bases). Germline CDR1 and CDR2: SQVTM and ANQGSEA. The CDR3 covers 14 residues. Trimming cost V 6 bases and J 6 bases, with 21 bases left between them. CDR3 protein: CSVLGQIKDSEQYF. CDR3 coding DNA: TGCAGCGTCCTCGGACAGATAAAGGATTCCGAGCAGTACTTC.

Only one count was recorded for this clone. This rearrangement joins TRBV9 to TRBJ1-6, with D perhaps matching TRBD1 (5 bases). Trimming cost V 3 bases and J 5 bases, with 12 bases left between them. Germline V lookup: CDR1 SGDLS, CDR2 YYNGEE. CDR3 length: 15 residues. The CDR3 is CASSARDGNNSPLHF. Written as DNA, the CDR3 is TGTGCCAGCAGCGCCCGGGACGGGAATAATTCACCCCTCCACTTT.

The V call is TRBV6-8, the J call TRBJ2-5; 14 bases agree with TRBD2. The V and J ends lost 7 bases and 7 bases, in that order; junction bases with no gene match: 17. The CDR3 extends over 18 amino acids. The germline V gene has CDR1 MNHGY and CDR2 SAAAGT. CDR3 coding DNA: TGTGCCAGCATGACGACTAGCGGGAGGGCCTTGTATCTGGGGACCCAGTACTTC. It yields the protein CASMTTSGRALYLGTQYF.

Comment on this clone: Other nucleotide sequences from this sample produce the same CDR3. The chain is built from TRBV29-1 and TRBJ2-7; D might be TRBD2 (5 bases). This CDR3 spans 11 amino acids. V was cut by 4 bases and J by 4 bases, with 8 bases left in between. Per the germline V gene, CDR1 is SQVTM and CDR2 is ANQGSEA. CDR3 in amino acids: CSVGSGYEQYF. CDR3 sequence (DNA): TGCAGCGTTGGTTCGGGGTACGAGCAGTACTTC.

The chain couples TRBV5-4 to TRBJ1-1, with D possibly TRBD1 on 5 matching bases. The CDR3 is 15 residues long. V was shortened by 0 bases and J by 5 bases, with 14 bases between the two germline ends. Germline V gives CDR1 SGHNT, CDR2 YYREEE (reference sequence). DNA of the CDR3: TGTGCCAGCAGCTTGGGGACCCCAGGGAGGACTGAAGCTTTCTTT. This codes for CASSLGTPGRTEAFF.

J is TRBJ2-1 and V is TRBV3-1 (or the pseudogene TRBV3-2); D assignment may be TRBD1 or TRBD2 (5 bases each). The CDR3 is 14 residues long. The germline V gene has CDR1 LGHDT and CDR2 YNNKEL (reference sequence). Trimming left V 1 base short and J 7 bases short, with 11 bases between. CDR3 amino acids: CASSQVGTTNEQFF. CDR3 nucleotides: TGTGCCAGCAGCCAAGTCGGGACGACGAATGAGCAGTTCTTC.

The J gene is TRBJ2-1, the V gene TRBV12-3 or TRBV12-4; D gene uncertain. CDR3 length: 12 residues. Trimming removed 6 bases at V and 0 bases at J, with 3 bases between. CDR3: CASRPSYNEQFF. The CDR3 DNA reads TGTGCCAGCAGGCCCTCCTACAATGAGCAGTTCTTC.

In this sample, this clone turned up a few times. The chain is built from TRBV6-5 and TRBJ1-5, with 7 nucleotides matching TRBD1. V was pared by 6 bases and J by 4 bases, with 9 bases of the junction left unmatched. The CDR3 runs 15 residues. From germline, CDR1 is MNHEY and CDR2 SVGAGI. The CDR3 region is CASRTGTAYNQPQHF. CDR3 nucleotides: TGTGCCAGCAGAACCGGGACAGCCTATAATCAGCCCCAGCATTTT.